A selection of T cell receptor beta chains follows, all from one sample in a study of T cell repertoires in cytomegalovirus infection. Their specific antigens are unknown. TCRdb re-derived calls from the reads in MiXCR, one entry per CDR3 protein. The data contain approximately 730,000 distinct CDR3 sequences, around 29% of them singletons. The sample in question was cultured CD8+ T cells from PBMCs, obtained from culture after CMV antigen stimulation. The source of these receptors is a human donor in good health (CMV status not recorded). Some clones in this sample may be carry-over from other donors' samples. Both conserved end residues are part of each CDR3. A D gene is named only where the DNA matches it firmly. For some rows the clone size is stated as once, few or many, or as a class when expanded; others skip it.

j_call: TRBJ2-3
clone_size: .
d_call: .
v_call: TRBV11-2
cdr3_aa: CASSSSNSADTQYF
cdr3_nt: TGTGCCAGCAGCTCGTCCAATAGTGCAGATACGCAGTATTTT

j_call: TRBJ2-1
clone_size: few
d_call: TRBD1
v_call: TRBV11-2
cdr3_aa: CASSRTGVYNEQFF
cdr3_nt: TGTGCCAGCAGTCGGACAGGCGTATACAATGAGCAGTTCTTC

j_call: TRBJ2-7
clone_size: .
d_call: TRBD1
v_call: TRBV7-8
cdr3_aa: CASSLSGQHSYEQYF
cdr3_nt: TGTGCCAGCAGCTTGTCGGGACAGCACTCCTACGAGCAGTACTTC

j_call: TRBJ1-1
clone_size: .
d_call: .
v_call: TRBV7-8
cdr3_aa: CASSLPDGETEAFF
cdr3_nt: TGTGCCAGCAGCTTACCTGACGGAGAGACTGAAGCTTTCTTT

j_call: TRBJ2-5
clone_size: .
d_call: .
v_call: TRBV20-1
cdr3_aa: CSARTMGTQYF
cdr3_nt: TGCAGTGCTAGGACCATGGGGACCCAGTACTTC

j_call: TRBJ2-2
clone_size: .
d_call: .
v_call: TRBV12-3/TRBV12-4
cdr3_aa: CASSHLRGELFF
cdr3_nt: TGTGCCAGCAGTCACTTACGGGGGGAGCTGTTTTTT

j_call: TRBJ1-4
clone_size: few
d_call: .
v_call: TRBV6-8
cdr3_aa: CASSPQDSRYEKLFF
cdr3_nt: TGTGCCAGCAGTCCCCAGGACAGCCGGTATGAAAAACTGTTTTTT

j_call: TRBJ2-7
clone_size: once
d_call: TRBD1
v_call: TRBV5-4
cdr3_aa: CASSPGRGPRYEQYF
cdr3_nt: TGTGCCAGCAGCCCGGGAAGGGGGCCTAGATACGAGCAGTACTTC

j_call: TRBJ2-5
clone_size: .
d_call: TRBD2
v_call: TRBV5-4
cdr3_aa: CASSPGEGQETQYF
cdr3_nt: TGTGCCAGCAGCCCGGGGGAGGGACAAGAGACCCAGTACTTC

j_call: TRBJ2-3
clone_size: .
d_call: .
v_call: TRBV10-3
cdr3_aa: CAISELPRGSGTDTQYF
cdr3_nt: TGTGCCATCAGTGAGCTCCCCAGGGGTAGTGGCACAGATACGCAGTATTTT

j_call: TRBJ1-6
clone_size: .
d_call: TRBD1
v_call: TRBV4-3
cdr3_aa: CASSHPGTDSPLHF
cdr3_nt: TGCGCCAGCAGCCACCCTGGGACAGACTCACCCCTCCACTTT

j_call: TRBJ2-2
clone_size: .
d_call: TRBD2
v_call: TRBV4-3
cdr3_aa: CASRRRLAAGELFF
cdr3_nt: TGCGCCAGCAGACGGAGACTAGCAGCCGGGGAGCTGTTTTTT

j_call: TRBJ2-1
clone_size: few
d_call: .
v_call: TRBV7-2
cdr3_aa: CASSFGLRNNEQFF
cdr3_nt: TGTGCCAGCAGCTTCGGACTACGAAACAATGAGCAGTTCTTC

j_call: TRBJ2-2
clone_size: few
d_call: TRBD1
v_call: TRBV4-3
cdr3_aa: CASSQDLTGTGITGELFF
cdr3_nt: TGCGCCAGCAGCCAAGACTTAACCGGGACAGGGATCACCGGGGAGCTGTTTTTT

j_call: TRBJ1-2
clone_size: few
d_call: TRBD1
v_call: TRBV7-9
cdr3_aa: CASSSPQGARGYTF
cdr3_nt: TGTGCCAGCAGTTCGCCACAGGGGGCGCGAGGCTACACCTTC

j_call: TRBJ1-1
clone_size: .
d_call: TRBD1
v_call: TRBV27
cdr3_aa: CASSSRQGKGTEAFF
cdr3_nt: TGTGCCAGCAGTTCCCGACAGGGAAAGGGCACTGAAGCTTTCTTT

j_call: TRBJ1-1
clone_size: .
d_call: .
v_call: TRBV7-9
cdr3_aa: CASRQGGGRGTEAFF
cdr3_nt: TGTGCCAGCAGGCAAGGGGGGGGCCGTGGCACTGAAGCTTTCTTT

j_call: TRBJ2-7
clone_size: .
d_call: .
v_call: TRBV12-5
cdr3_aa: CASGLARGHEQYF
cdr3_nt: TGTGCTAGTGGTTTGGCCAGGGGACACGAGCAGTACTTC

j_call: TRBJ2-1
clone_size: .
d_call: .
v_call: TRBV6-1
cdr3_aa: CASSQRESSYNEQFF
cdr3_nt: TGTGCCAGCAGCCAGCGTGAGAGCTCCTACAATGAGCAGTTCTTC

j_call: TRBJ2-1
clone_size: few
d_call: TRBD2
v_call: TRBV9
cdr3_aa: CASSVGTPRAGASSYNEQFF
cdr3_nt: TGTGCCAGCAGCGTAGGCACCCCAAGAGCGGGGGCGAGCTCCTACAATGAGCAGTTCTTC

j_call: TRBJ2-6
clone_size: few
d_call: .
v_call: TRBV27
cdr3_aa: CASTRDSGANVLTF
cdr3_nt: TGTGCCAGCACCCGGGACTCTGGGGCCAACGTCCTGACTTTC

j_call: TRBJ2-3
clone_size: many
d_call: .
v_call: TRBV7-7
cdr3_aa: CASSLDSSSTDTQYF
cdr3_nt: TGTGCTAGCAGCCTCGACAGTTCTAGCACAGATACGCAGTATTTT

j_call: TRBJ1-2
clone_size: few
d_call: .
v_call: TRBV19
cdr3_aa: CASSIDSPADGYTF
cdr3_nt: TGTGCCAGTAGTATAGATAGCCCAGCGGATGGCTACACCTTC

j_call: TRBJ2-7
clone_size: .
d_call: .
v_call: TRBV4-3
cdr3_aa: CASSQEVIVPATYEQYF
cdr3_nt: TGCGCCAGCAGCCAAGAAGTAATTGTTCCAGCAACCTACGAGCAGTACTTC

j_call: TRBJ2-1
clone_size: few
d_call: .
v_call: TRBV20-1
cdr3_aa: CSARVDGGIDNEQFF
cdr3_nt: TGCAGTGCTAGAGTCGACGGGGGTATCGACAATGAGCAGTTCTTC

j_call: TRBJ2-5
clone_size: many
d_call: .
v_call: TRBV6-1
cdr3_aa: CASSYGGGPGETQYF
cdr3_nt: TGTGCCAGCAGTTATGGGGGGGGGCCTGGAGAGACCCAGTACTTC

j_call: TRBJ1-4
clone_size: few
d_call: TRBD1
v_call: TRBV12-3/TRBV12-4
cdr3_aa: CASSLDRGEEKLFF
cdr3_nt: TGTGCCAGCAGTTTGGACAGGGGGGAGGAAAAACTGTTTTTT

j_call: TRBJ2-3
clone_size: few
d_call: TRBD2
v_call: TRBV27
cdr3_aa: CASSGLAGGLDTQYF
cdr3_nt: TGTGCCAGCAGCGGACTAGCGGGGGGTCTCGATACGCAGTATTTT

j_call: TRBJ2-1
clone_size: few
d_call: TRBD2
v_call: TRBV12-3/TRBV12-4
cdr3_aa: CASSTSDEQFF
cdr3_nt: TGTGCCAGCAGTACTAGCGATGAGCAGTTCTTC

j_call: TRBJ2-3
clone_size: .
d_call: TRBD2
v_call: TRBV7-6
cdr3_aa: CASSFLAGTTGTQYF
cdr3_nt: TGTGCCAGCAGCTTCCTAGCGGGGACTACGGGTACGCAGTATTTT

j_call: TRBJ2-1
clone_size: .
d_call: .
v_call: TRBV25-1
cdr3_aa: CASSPPGSFPLYNEQFF
cdr3_nt: TGTGCCAGCAGTCCCCCGGGGTCCTTTCCCCTCTACAATGAGCAGTTCTTC

j_call: TRBJ2-7
clone_size: few
d_call: .
v_call: TRBV24-1
cdr3_aa: CATSDAQSYEQYF
cdr3_nt: TGTGCCACCAGTGACGCTCAGTCCTACGAGCAGTACTTC

j_call: TRBJ1-2
clone_size: few
d_call: .
v_call: TRBV3-1
cdr3_aa: CASSSTSGYTF
cdr3_nt: TGTGCCAGCAGTTCGACTTCAGGCTACACCTTC

j_call: TRBJ1-1
clone_size: .
d_call: .
v_call: TRBV7-9
cdr3_aa: CASGSGTMNTEAFF
cdr3_nt: TGTGCCAGCGGTTCAGGGACCATGAACACTGAAGCTTTCTTT

j_call: TRBJ2-6
clone_size: .
d_call: .
v_call: TRBV7-6
cdr3_aa: CVSSLGPNSGANVLTF
cdr3_nt: TGTGTCAGCAGCTTGGGGCCCAACTCTGGGGCCAACGTCCTGACTTTC

j_call: TRBJ1-2
clone_size: .
d_call: .
v_call: TRBV12-3/TRBV12-4
cdr3_aa: CASSWGGDYGYTF
cdr3_nt: TGTGCCAGCAGTTGGGGGGGGGACTATGGCTACACCTTC

j_call: TRBJ2-2
clone_size: .
d_call: .
v_call: TRBV7-6
cdr3_aa: CASSSDKGELFF
cdr3_nt: TGTGCCAGCAGCTCCGACAAGGGGGAGCTGTTTTTT

j_call: TRBJ1-6
clone_size: .
d_call: .
v_call: TRBV4-1
cdr3_aa: CASSQGTTGNSPLHF
cdr3_nt: TGCGCCAGCAGCCAGGGGACGACGGGTAATTCACCCCTCCACTTT

j_call: TRBJ2-1
clone_size: few
d_call: TRBD1
v_call: TRBV5-1
cdr3_aa: CANGDRVGEQFF
cdr3_nt: TGCGCCAACGGGGACAGGGTAGGTGAGCAGTTCTTC

j_call: TRBJ1-2
clone_size: .
d_call: TRBD1
v_call: TRBV19
cdr3_aa: CASSPTRGQGIEVYGYTF
cdr3_nt: TGTGCCAGTAGTCCAACGCGGGGACAGGGTATCGAGGTCTATGGCTACACCTTC

j_call: TRBJ1-4
clone_size: few
d_call: .
v_call: TRBV6-6
cdr3_aa: CASSYTPGSSNEKLFF
cdr3_nt: TGTGCCAGCAGTTACACCCCGGGGAGCAGTAATGAAAAACTGTTTTTT

j_call: TRBJ1-2
clone_size: few
d_call: .
v_call: TRBV2
cdr3_aa: CASGTHSAYYGYTF
cdr3_nt: TGTGCCAGCGGAACTCACAGTGCTTACTATGGCTACACCTTC

j_call: TRBJ1-6
clone_size: few
d_call: .
v_call: TRBV4-3
cdr3_aa: CASSRNRASYNSPLHF
cdr3_nt: TGCGCCAGCAGCCGCAACAGGGCTTCCTATAATTCACCCCTCCACTTT

j_call: TRBJ2-1
clone_size: many
d_call: .
v_call: TRBV5-1
cdr3_aa: CASSFRNEQFF
cdr3_nt: TGTGCCAGCAGTTTCCGAAATGAGCAGTTCTTC

j_call: TRBJ2-1
clone_size: .
d_call: .
v_call: TRBV7-9
cdr3_aa: CASNKVPAYNEQFF
cdr3_nt: TGTGCCAGCAACAAGGTCCCCGCCTACAATGAGCAGTTCTTC

j_call: TRBJ1-1
clone_size: .
d_call: .
v_call: TRBV12-3/TRBV12-4
cdr3_aa: CASRSQGSFMNTEAFF
cdr3_nt: TGTGCCAGCAGGTCTCAGGGCAGCTTTATGAACACTGAAGCTTTCTTT